The present T cell receptor beta chain was sequenced within a study of Ad26.COV2.S vaccination and SARS-CoV-2 variants. Study overall: Donor joined the COV1001 Ad26.COV2.S trial arm. The vaccine Ad26.COV2.S was put into the muscle once, or twice with 56 days between.

V was pared by 4 bases and J by 2 bases, with 7 bases of the junction left unmatched. Germline V CDR1 and CDR2: MGHRA, YSYEKL. The CDR3 consists of 16 residues. TCRdb keeps only in-frame clones here, not all; method: immunoSEQ multiplex PCR. This table has 410,000 or so clones, 92% appearing once. Documented treatment: 15 to 20 received Ad26.COV2.S at low or high dose, single or two shots; about 5 received placebo; per-sample allocation not given. Day 63 following the first vaccine or placebo injection was when the samples were taken. An adult aged 18-55 years in Boston served as the donor. Ad26.COV2.S expressed prefusion-stabilized spike from the original Wuhan strain.

This chain connects TRBV4-1 to TRBJ2-7; 11 bases fit TRBD1. The sequence derives from a person aged 18-65 years who received the Ad26.COV2.S COVID-19 vaccine or a placebo. The source material was peripheral blood, sampled in a trial of Ad26.COV2.S vaccine versus placebo. The CDR3 protein is CASSRMPGQGAYEQYF. CDR3 nucleotide sequence: TGCGCCAGCAGCCGAATGCCGGGACAGGGGGCCTACGAGCAGTACTTC.